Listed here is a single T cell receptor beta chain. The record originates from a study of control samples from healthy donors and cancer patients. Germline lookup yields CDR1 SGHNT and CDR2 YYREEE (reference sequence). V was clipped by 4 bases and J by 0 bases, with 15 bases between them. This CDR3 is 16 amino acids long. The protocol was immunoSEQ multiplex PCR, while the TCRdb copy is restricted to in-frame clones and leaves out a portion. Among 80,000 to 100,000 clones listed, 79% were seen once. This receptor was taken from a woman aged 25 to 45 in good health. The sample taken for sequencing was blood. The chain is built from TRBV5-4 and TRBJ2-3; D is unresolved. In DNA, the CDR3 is TGTGCCAGCAGCCTAGGACGGATTTCTAGCACAGATACGCAGTATTTT. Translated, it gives CASSLGRISSTDTQYF.